This passage covers 17 T cell receptor beta chains from one sample sequenced in a study of T cell responses to AZD1222 COVID-19 vaccine. Here immunoSEQ multiplex PCR was the method, and the copy in TCRdb shows in-frame clones only, minus some. The data contain more than 100,000 clones, around 93% of them singletons. The source material was peripheral blood, sampled on day 0 of AZD1222 vaccination. The receptors originated from an adult in good health.

This chain links TRBV18 with TRBJ2-2; tentative D call: TRBD1 (5 bases). The CDR3 loop spans 14 amino acids. V dropped 3 bases and J dropped 4 bases, with 9 bases sitting between them. CDR1 and CDR2 (germline): KGHSH, LQKENI. CDR3 sequence reads: CASSPQDTTGELFF. Here the CDR3 DNA reads TGTGCCAGCTCACCGCAGGACACCACCGGGGAGCTGTTTTTT. Complete variable domain (other parts from reference TRBV18 and TRBJ2-2): NAGVMQNPRHLVRRRGQEARLRCSPMKGHSHVYWYRQLPEEGLKFMVYLQKENIIDESGMPKERFSAEFPKEGPSILRIQQVVRGDSAAYFCASSPQDTTGELFFGEGSRLTVL.

This sequence joins TRBV7-2 and TRBJ2-1; 7 bases are a match to TRBD2. The CDR3 has 16 residues. V lost 3 bases to trimming and J lost 5 bases; unmatched junction nucleotides: 10. The V gene's germline CDR1 is SGHTA and CDR2 FQGNSA. The CDR3 here is CASSFPGGGYDNEQFF. In nucleotides, the CDR3 is TGTGCCAGCAGCTTCCCAGGCGGGGGTTATGACAATGAGCAGTTCTTC.

This chain joins TRBV4-1 and TRBJ2-7; a weak D match, TRBD2 (6 bases). In germline, CDR1 is MGHRA, CDR2 YSYEKL. V lost 4 bases and J 4 bases, leaving 11 bases between the germline ends. This CDR3 region has 13 residues. CDR3 residues: CASSPMGGYEQYF. The CDR3 DNA is TGCGCCAGCAGCCCAATGGGGGGTTACGAGCAGTACTTC.

V usage is TRBV4-1 and J usage is TRBJ2-7; tentatively, D is TRBD1 (5 bases). The length of the CDR3 is 15 residues. The ends were cut back, 0 bases at V and 5 bases at J, with 14 bases in the middle. In germline, CDR1 is MGHRA, CDR2 YSYEKL. The CDR3 nucleotides read TGCGCCAGCAGCCAAGATCAGGGCGGACCGGACGAGCAGTACTTC. Amino acids: CASSQDQGGPDEQYF.

This chain joins TRBV7-9 and TRBJ1-1, with D hard to call. The CDR3 is 14 amino acids. Trimming took off 1 base at V and 3 bases at J, with 9 bases between the two ends. In germline, CDR1 is SEHNR, CDR2 FQNEAQ (reference sequence). As DNA, the CDR3 is TGTGCCAGCAGCTTAGGCACTTTCTACACTGAAGCTTTCTTT. This translates into CASSLGTFYTEAFF. The full variable domain, its missing parts supplied by reference TRBV7-9 and TRBJ1-1, is DTGVSQNPRHKITKRGQNVTFRCDPISEHNRLYWYRQTLGQGPEFLTYFQNEAQLEKSRLLSDRFSAERPKGSFSTLEIQRTEQGDSAMYLCASSLGTFYTEAFFGQGTRLTVV.

This chain uses TRBV30 with TRBJ1-4, with D perhaps matching TRBD1 (5 bases). The CDR3 spans 13 residues. CDR1 and CDR2 from the germline V gene are GTSNPN and SVGIG (reference sequence). V gave up 1 base and J gave up 8 bases, with 11 bases separating them. The CDR3 protein is CAWSANGGEKLFF. In DNA form, the CDR3 reads TGTGCCTGGAGTGCTAACGGGGGGGAAAAACTGTTTTTT.

The V and J genes are TRBV7-2 and TRBJ1-6; a possible D gene is TRBD1 (6 bases). Germline CDR1 is SGHTA and CDR2 is FQGNSA. Trimming took 1 base from V and 8 from J, leaving 18 bases between them. The CDR3 totals 17 residues. CDR3 sequence reads: CASSLVAQGISDSPLHF. The CDR3 region has the DNA TGTGCCAGCAGCTTAGTGGCCCAGGGGATCAGCGATTCACCCCTCCACTTT.

V and J are TRBV9 and TRBJ2-3, with 7 bases that match TRBD2. CDR3 length equals 15 residues. Germline CDR1 is SGDLS and CDR2 is YYNGEE. V trimming: 0 bases; J trimming: 6 bases; junction bases outside the gene matches: 7. The CDR3 sequence: CASSVAGREWDTQYF. The CDR3 region has the DNA TGTGCCAGCAGCGTAGCCGGGCGGGAGTGGGATACGCAGTATTTT.

The chain recombines TRBV4-1 with TRBJ1-2; TRBD1 matches 9 bases. The CDR3 contains 15 residues. V dropped 0 bases and J dropped 4; count of bases not matched to a gene: 3. Germline CDR1 and CDR2: MGHRA and YSYEKL. CDR3 sequence (DNA): TGCGCCAGCAGCCAAGAACCGGACAGGGGCTATGGCTACACCTTC. Encoded protein: CASSQEPDRGYGYTF.

The chain couples TRBV6-2 or TRBV6-3 to TRBJ2-5; D is possibly TRBD2 (6 bases). V was cut by 5 bases and J by 4 bases, with 8 bases left in between. This CDR3 region has 12 residues. From germline, CDR1 is MNHEY and CDR2 SVGEGT. The CDR3 sequence: CASSPTRETQYF. Written as DNA, the CDR3 is TGTGCCAGCAGTCCGACTAGAGAGACCCAGTACTTC.

V usage is TRBV18 and J usage is TRBJ1-1; tentatively, D is TRBD1 (5 bases). Between the trimmed V and J ends, which lost 5 bases and 0 bases, there was a span of 10 bases. CDR3 size: 14 residues. From germline, CDR1 is KGHSH and CDR2 LQKENI. The CDR3 loop reads CASSADNMNTEAFF. The CDR3 region has the DNA TGTGCCAGCTCAGCGGACAACATGAACACTGAAGCTTTCTTT.

This sequence joins TRBV7-8 and TRBJ2-7, with TRBD2 as a possible D gene (7 bases). This CDR3 has 16 residues. Germline CDR1 SGHVS, CDR2 FQNEAQ. Trimming shortened V by 5 bases and J by 5 bases, and 22 bases separated the two germline ends. CDR3 in amino acids: CASSPQWGGGSDEQYF. In nucleotides, the CDR3 is TGTGCCAGCAGCCCCCAATGGGGGGGCGGGAGTGACGAGCAGTACTTC.

The count of this clone is one. The CDR3 loop is CASSLAAGGANEQYF. The CDR3 region has the DNA TGCGCCAGCAGCTTGGCCGCGGGGGGGGCCAACGAGCAGTACTTC. The V and J genes are TRBV5-1 and TRBJ2-7; 9 bases are shared with TRBD2. The germline V gene has CDR1 SGHRS and CDR2 YFSETQ. V shed 0 bases, J shed 5 bases, and the junction held 6 bases outside the gene matches. The CDR3 loop spans 15 amino acids.

DNA for the CDR3: TGTGCCAGCGGTTCGCAGTACGAGCAGTACTTC. Translation: CASGSQYEQYF. The gene calls are TRBV6-5 and TRBJ2-7; no clear D gene. Between the trimmed V and J ends, which lost 8 bases and 4 bases, there was a span of 9 bases. Germline V gene sequence: CDR1 MNHEY, CDR2 SVGAGI. The CDR3 loop spans 11 amino acids.

This clone turned up a few times. The V and J genes are TRBV30 and TRBJ2-7, with D unresolved. The CDR3 spans 11 residues. Germline CDR1 and CDR2: GTSNPN and SVGIG (reference sequence). V lost 8 bases, J lost 6 bases, and 14 bases lay in between. The CDR3 nucleotides read TGTGCCCACTCCAGATGGGGCGAGCAGTACTTC. This sequence encodes CAHSRWGEQYF.

This sequence joins TRBV4-1 and TRBJ1-2; D gene unclear. V was shortened by 3 bases and J by 8 bases, with 19 bases between the two germline ends. The CDR3 runs to 15 residues. CDR1 is MGHRA and CDR2 is YSYEKL in the germline V gene. As DNA, the CDR3 is TGCGCCAGCAGCCACCCGAAGGATCCCGGACGGGGCTACACCTTC. Residues: CASSHPKDPGRGYTF.

The table lists this clone with a count of one. This sequence joins TRBV25-1 and TRBJ1-2; the D is unclear. The CDR3 loop spans 13 amino acids. Germline V lookup: CDR1 MGHDK, CDR2 SYGVNS. V was cut by 8 bases and J by 2 bases, with 12 bases left in between. The CDR3 bases are TGTGCCAGCTCCGCGGGCTGGAACTATGGCTACACCTTC. Translation: CASSAGWNYGYTF.